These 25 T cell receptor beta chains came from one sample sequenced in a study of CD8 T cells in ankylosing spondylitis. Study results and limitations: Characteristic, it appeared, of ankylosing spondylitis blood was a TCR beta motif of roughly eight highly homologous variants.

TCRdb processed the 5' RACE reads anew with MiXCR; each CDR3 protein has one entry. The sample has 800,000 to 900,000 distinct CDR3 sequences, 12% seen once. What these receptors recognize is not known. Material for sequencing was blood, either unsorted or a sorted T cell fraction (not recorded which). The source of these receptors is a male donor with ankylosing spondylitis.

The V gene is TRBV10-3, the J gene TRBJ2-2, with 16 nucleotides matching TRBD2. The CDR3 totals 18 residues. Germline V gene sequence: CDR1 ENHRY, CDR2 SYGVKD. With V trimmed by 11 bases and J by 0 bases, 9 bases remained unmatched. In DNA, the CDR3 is TGTGCCTGTACGCCGGGACTAGCGGGAGGGGCGAACACCGGGGAGCTGTTTTTT. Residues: CACTPGLAGGANTGELFF.

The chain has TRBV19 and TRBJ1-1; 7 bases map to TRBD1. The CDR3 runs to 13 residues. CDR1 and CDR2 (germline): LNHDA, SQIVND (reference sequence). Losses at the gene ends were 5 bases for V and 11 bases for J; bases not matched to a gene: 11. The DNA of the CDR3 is TGTGCCAGTAGTCTTGATGGCTCAGGGGGGGCTTTCTTT. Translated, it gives CASSLDGSGGAFF.

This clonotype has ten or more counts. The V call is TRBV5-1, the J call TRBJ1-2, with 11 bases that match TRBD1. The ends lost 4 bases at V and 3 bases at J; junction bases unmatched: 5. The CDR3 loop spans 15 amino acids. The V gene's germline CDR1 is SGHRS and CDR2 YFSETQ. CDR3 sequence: CASSRTGGSDYGYTF. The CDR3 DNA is TGCGCCAGCAGCCGGACAGGGGGCTCGGACTATGGCTACACCTTC.

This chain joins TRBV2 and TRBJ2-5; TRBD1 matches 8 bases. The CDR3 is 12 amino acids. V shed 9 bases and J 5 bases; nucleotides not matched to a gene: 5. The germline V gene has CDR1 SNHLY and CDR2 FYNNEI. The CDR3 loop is CARGQGRETQYF. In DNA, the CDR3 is TGTGCCAGAGGACAGGGTAGGGAGACCCAGTACTTC.

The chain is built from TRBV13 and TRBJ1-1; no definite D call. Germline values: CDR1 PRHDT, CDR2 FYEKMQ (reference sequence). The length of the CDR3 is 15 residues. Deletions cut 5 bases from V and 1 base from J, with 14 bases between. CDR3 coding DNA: TGTGCCAGCAGCGGGCGGACCTTGGGGAACACTGAAGCTTTCTTT. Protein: CASSGRTLGNTEAFF.

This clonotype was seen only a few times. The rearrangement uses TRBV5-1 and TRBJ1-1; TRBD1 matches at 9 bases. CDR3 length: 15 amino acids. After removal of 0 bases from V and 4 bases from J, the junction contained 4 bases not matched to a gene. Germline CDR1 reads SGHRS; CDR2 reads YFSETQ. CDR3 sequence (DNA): TGCGCCAGCAGCTTGGGGGACAGGGAGGGCACTGAAGCTTTCTTT. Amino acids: CASSLGDREGTEAFF.

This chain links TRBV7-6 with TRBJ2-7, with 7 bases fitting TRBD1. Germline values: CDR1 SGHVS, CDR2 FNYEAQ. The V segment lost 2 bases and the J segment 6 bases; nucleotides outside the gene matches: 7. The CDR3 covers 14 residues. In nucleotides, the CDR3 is TGTGCCAGCAGCTTATTCAAGGGGGCGAGCGAGCAGTACTTC. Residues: CASSLFKGASEQYF.

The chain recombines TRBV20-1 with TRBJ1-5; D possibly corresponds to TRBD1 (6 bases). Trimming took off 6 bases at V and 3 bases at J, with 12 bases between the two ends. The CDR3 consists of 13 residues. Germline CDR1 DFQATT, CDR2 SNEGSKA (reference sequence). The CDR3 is CSAKQGINQPQHF. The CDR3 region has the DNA TGCAGTGCCAAACAGGGCATCAATCAGCCCCAGCATTTT.

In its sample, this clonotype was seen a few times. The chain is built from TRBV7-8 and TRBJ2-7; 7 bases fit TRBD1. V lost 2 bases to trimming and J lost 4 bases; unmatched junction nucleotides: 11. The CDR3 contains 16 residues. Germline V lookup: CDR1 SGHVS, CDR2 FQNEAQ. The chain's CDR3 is CASSLPIPGQIYEQYF. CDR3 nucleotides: TGTGCCAGCAGCTTACCAATACCGGGACAGATTTACGAGCAGTACTTC.

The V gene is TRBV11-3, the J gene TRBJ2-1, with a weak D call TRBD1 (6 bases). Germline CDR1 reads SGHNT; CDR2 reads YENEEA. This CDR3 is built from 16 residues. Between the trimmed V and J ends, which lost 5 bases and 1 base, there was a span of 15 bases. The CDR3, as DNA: TGTGCCAGCAGCACCAGACTTCAGGGGTCCTACAATGAGCAGTTCTTC. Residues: CASSTRLQGSYNEQFF.

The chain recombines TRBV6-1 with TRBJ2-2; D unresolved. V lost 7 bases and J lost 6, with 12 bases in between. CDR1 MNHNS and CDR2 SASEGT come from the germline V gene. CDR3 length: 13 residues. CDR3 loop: CASNSGWAGELFF. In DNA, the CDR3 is TGTGCCAGCAACTCCGGGTGGGCCGGGGAGCTGTTTTTT.

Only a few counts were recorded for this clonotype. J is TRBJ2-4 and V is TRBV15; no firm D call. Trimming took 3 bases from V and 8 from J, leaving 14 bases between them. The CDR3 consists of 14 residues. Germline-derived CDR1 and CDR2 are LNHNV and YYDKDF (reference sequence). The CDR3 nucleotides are TGTGCCACCAGCAGCCCCCTTCTTCCCGACATTCAGTACTTC. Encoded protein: CATSSPLLPDIQYF.

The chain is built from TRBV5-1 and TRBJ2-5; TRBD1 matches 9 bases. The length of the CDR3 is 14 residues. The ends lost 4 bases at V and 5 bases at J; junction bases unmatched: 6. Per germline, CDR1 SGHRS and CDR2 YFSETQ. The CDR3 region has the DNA TGCGCCAGCAGCCGAGGGACAGGGTGGGAGACCCAGTACTTC. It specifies CASSRGTGWETQYF.

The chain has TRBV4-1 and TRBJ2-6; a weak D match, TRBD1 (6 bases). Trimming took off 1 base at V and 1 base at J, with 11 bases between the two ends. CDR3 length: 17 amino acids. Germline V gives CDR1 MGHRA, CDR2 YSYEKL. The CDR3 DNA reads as TGCGCCAGCAGCCAAGTCAGGGGCTGGTCTGGGGCCAACGTCCTGACTTTC. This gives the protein CASSQVRGWSGANVLTF.

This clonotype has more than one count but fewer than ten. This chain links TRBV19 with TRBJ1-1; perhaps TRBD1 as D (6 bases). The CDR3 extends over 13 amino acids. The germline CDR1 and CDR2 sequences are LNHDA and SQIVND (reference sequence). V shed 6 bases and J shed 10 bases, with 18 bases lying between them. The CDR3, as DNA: TGTGCCAGTAGCACACTGATTCAAGGGGGAGCTTTCTTT. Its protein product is CASSTLIQGGAFF.

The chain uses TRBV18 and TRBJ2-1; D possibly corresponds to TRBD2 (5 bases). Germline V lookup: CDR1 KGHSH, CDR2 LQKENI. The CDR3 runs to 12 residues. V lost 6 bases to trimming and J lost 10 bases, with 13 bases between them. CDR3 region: CASSPRGSEQFF. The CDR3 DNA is TGTGCCAGCTCGCCGAGAGGGTCGGAGCAGTTCTTC.

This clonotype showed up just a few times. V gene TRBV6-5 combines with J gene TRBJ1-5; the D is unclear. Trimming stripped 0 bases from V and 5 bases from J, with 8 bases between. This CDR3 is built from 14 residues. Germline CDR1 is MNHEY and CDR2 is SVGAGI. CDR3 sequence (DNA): TGTGCCAGCAGTTACTCGCGACAACATCAGCCCCAGCATTTT. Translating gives CASSYSRQHQPQHF.

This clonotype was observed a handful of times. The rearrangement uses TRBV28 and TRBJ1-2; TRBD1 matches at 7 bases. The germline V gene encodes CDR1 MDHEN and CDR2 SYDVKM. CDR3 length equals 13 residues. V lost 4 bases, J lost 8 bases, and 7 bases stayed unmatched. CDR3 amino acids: CASSSGRGKGYTF. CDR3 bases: TGTGCCAGCAGTTCGGGCAGGGGGAAAGGCTACACCTTC.

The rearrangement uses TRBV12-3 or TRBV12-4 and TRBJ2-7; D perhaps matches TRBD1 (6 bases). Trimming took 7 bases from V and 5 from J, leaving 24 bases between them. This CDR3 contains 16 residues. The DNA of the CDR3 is TGTGCCAGCACCTTAACTCGTTGGACAGAGGTCCACGAGCAGTACTTC. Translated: CASTLTRWTEVHEQYF.

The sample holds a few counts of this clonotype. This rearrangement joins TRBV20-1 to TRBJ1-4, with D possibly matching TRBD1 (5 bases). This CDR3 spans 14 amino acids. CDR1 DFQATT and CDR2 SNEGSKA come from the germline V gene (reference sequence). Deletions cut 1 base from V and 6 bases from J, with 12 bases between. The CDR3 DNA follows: TGCAGTGCTAGAGGCGGGGACCGCTATGAAAAACTGTTTTTT. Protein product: CSARGGDRYEKLFF.

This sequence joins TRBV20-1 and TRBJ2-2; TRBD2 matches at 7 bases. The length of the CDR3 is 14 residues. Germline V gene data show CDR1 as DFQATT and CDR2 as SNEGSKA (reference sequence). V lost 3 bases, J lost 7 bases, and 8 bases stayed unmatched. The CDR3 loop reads CSASGRENVGELFF. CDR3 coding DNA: TGCAGTGCTAGTGGGCGGGAGAATGTCGGGGAGCTGTTTTTT.

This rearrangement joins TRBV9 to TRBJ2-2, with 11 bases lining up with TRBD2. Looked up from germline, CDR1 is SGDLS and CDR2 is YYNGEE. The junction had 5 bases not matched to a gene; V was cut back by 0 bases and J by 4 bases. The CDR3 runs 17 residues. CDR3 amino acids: CASSVGLAGRPTGELFF. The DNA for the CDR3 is TGTGCCAGCAGCGTAGGACTAGCGGGACGGCCCACCGGGGAGCTGTTTTTT.

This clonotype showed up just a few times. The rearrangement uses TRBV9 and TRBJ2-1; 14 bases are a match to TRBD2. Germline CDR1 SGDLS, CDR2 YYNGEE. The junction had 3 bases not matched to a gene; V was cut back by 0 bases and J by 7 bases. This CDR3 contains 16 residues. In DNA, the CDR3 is TGTGCCAGCAGCGTAGTGGGACTAGCGGGAGATAATGAGCAGTTCTTC. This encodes CASSVVGLAGDNEQFF.

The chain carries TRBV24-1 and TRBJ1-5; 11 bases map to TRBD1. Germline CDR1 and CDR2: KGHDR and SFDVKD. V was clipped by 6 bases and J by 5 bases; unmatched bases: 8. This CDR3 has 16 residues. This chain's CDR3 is CATSTRTGGRDQPQHF. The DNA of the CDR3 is TGTGCCACCAGTACACGGACAGGGGGCAGAGATCAGCCCCAGCATTTT.

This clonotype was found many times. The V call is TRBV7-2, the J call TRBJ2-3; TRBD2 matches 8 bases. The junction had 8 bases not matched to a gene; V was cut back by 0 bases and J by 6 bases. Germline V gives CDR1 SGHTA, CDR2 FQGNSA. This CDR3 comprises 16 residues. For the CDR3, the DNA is TGTGCCAGCAGCTTAGCCCCAGCGGGGGCAGGGGATACGCAGTATTTT. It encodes CASSLAPAGAGDTQYF.